The 24 T cell receptor beta chains below were found in one sample sequenced in a study of T cell responses to AZD1222 COVID-19 vaccine. Profiling relied on immunoSEQ multiplex PCR, and the TCRdb table lists in-frame clones only, not all of them. The sample carries about 120,000 clones, around 93% recorded once. The specimen comprised peripheral blood, sampled 28 days after the second AZD1222 dose. The origin of the receptors is an adult who received the AZD1222 COVID-19 vaccine.

In DNA, the CDR3 is TGTGCCAGCAGCTTAGATGGCAGGCAGGACTCTGGAAACACCATATATTTT. This translates into CASSLDGRQDSGNTIYF. The chain couples TRBV7-9 to TRBJ1-3; the D is unclear. Per the germline V gene, CDR1 is SEHNR and CDR2 is FQNEAQ (reference sequence). V gave up 1 base and J gave up 0 bases, with 13 bases separating them. The CDR3 has 17 residues.

This clone occurred once. V usage is TRBV6-5 and J usage is TRBJ1-1; D possibly corresponds to TRBD1 (5 bases). Germline V lookup: CDR1 MNHEY, CDR2 SVGAGI. This CDR3 comprises 13 residues. V lost 6 bases, J lost 6 bases, and 14 bases lay in between. CDR3 in DNA: TGTGCCAGCAGGCCACAGGAGGTCGCTGAAGCTTTCTTT. It yields the protein CASRPQEVAEAFF.

V usage is TRBV6-2 or TRBV6-3 and J usage is TRBJ1-5; D gene unclear. Germline V gives CDR1 MNHEY, CDR2 SVGEGT. The CDR3 spans 18 residues. V lost 6 bases to trimming and J lost 2 bases, with 23 bases between them. The CDR3 coding sequence is TGTGCCAGCAGCCCTTACGCCCAGACCCGAATCGGCAATCAGCCCCAGCATTTT. Its protein is CASSPYAQTRIGNQPQHF.

V is TRBV6-5 and J is TRBJ1-1; 8 bases are a match to TRBD1. Germline V gene data show CDR1 as MNHEY and CDR2 as SVGAGI. Trimming removed 5 bases from V and 5 bases from J; junction bases left unmatched: 7. The CDR3 runs to 14 residues. CDR3 region: CASSPGGGGTEAFF. The DNA of the CDR3 is TGTGCCAGCAGTCCAGGGGGCGGCGGTACTGAAGCTTTCTTT.

The chain is built from TRBV9 and TRBJ2-3, with TRBD2 matching 7 bases. This CDR3 comprises 16 residues. Trimming at V came to 1 base and at J to 1 base, leaving 6 bases not matched to a gene. CDR1 is SGDLS, CDR2 YYNGEE, per germline. The CDR3 loop reads CASSVSRAGGTDTQYF. The CDR3 region has the DNA TGTGCCAGCAGCGTATCTCGGGCGGGAGGCACAGATACGCAGTATTTT.

V and J are TRBV5-1 and TRBJ1-2; the D is unclear. CDR1 is SGHRS, CDR2 YFSETQ, per germline. V lost 4 bases and J 3 bases, leaving 13 bases between the germline ends. This CDR3 contains 14 residues. CDR3 sequence: CASSRAGRDYGYTF. In DNA form, the CDR3 reads TGCGCCAGCAGCCGCGCAGGAAGGGACTATGGCTACACCTTC.

The chain carries TRBV5-4 and TRBJ2-7; perhaps TRBD2 as D (5 bases). Between the trimmed V and J ends, which lost 4 bases and 6 bases, there was a span of 14 bases. Germline loops: CDR1 SGHNT, CDR2 YYREEE (reference sequence). The CDR3 sequence is 13 residues long. CDR3 in DNA: TGTGCCAGCAGCCCCCGGGAAGTTTCCGAGCAGTACTTC. Translated: CASSPREVSEQYF.

In the case of this clone: Additional DNA sequences in this sample encode the identical CDR3. The gene calls are TRBV7-3 and TRBJ2-5; no reliable D call. Deletions cut 5 bases from V and 2 bases from J, with 9 bases between. Looked up from germline, CDR1 is SGHTA and CDR2 is FQGTGA. The CDR3 has 13 residues. Here the CDR3 reads CASSRGPQETQYF. CDR3 in DNA: TGTGCCAGCAGCCGTGGGCCGCAAGAGACCCAGTACTTC. Full variable domain (outside the CDR3, taken from reference TRBV7-3 and TRBJ2-5): GAGVSQTPSNKVTEKGKYVELRCDPISGHTALYWYRQSLGQGPEFLIYFQGTGAADDSGLPNDRFFAVRPEGSVSTLKIQRTERGDSAVYLCASSRGPQETQYFGPGTRLLVL.

The rearrangement links TRBV19 to TRBJ1-3; TRBD1 agrees at 10 bases. The CDR3 has 17 residues. V lost 5 bases to trimming and J lost 4 bases; unmatched junction nucleotides: 11. Germline V gives CDR1 LNHDA, CDR2 SQIVND (reference sequence). The CDR3 DNA reads as TGTGCCAGTAGTGCTCGGACAGGGGGTACTTCAGGAAACACCATATATTTT. Its protein is CASSARTGGTSGNTIYF. The whole variable domain, remainder taken from reference TRBV19 and TRBJ1-3, is DGGITQSPKYLFRKEGQNVTLSCEQNLNHDAMYWYRQDPGQGLRLIYYSQIVNDFQKGDIAEGYSVSREKKESFPLTVTSAQKNPTAFYLCASSARTGGTSGNTIYFGEGSWLTVV.

The chain is built from TRBV5-1 and TRBJ2-1; TRBD1 matches 8 bases. Losses at the gene ends were 6 bases for V and 7 bases for J; bases not matched to a gene: 9. Per germline, CDR1 SGHRS and CDR2 YFSETQ. The CDR3 consists of 14 residues. The CDR3 sequence: CASNGAGGFNEQFF. Here the CDR3 DNA reads TGCGCCAGCAACGGGGCAGGGGGCTTTAATGAGCAGTTCTTC.

V gene TRBV4-2 combines with J gene TRBJ2-7; 10 nucleotides match TRBD2. There are 15 residues in the CDR3. Per germline, CDR1 LGHNA and CDR2 YNFKEQ. Trimming removed 0 bases from V and 2 bases from J; junction bases left unmatched: 1. The CDR3 is CASSQDTSGTYEQYF. Written as DNA, the CDR3 is TGTGCCAGCAGCCAAGATACTAGCGGGACCTACGAGCAGTACTTC.

The chain recombines TRBV4-3 with TRBJ1-2; a possible D gene is TRBD1 (5 bases). V was clipped by 0 bases and J by 2 bases, with 10 bases between them. This CDR3 spans 15 amino acids. Germline-derived CDR1 and CDR2 are LGHNA and YSLEER. CDR3 protein: CASSQDPQGNYGYTF. DNA for the CDR3: TGCGCCAGCAGCCAAGATCCCCAGGGAAACTATGGCTACACCTTC.

The V gene is TRBV6-5, the J gene TRBJ2-7, with 9 nucleotides matching TRBD1. This CDR3 contains 15 residues. Germline CDR1 reads MNHEY; CDR2 reads SVGAGI. V gave up 4 bases and J gave up 3 bases; unmatched junction bases: 7. As DNA, the CDR3 is TGTGCCAGCAGTTGGGGTAGGACAGGGGACTACGAGCAGTACTTC. Translation gives CASSWGRTGDYEQYF.

The chain has TRBV5-1 and TRBJ2-5, with 14 bases identical to TRBD2. CDR1 SGHRS and CDR2 YFSETQ come from the germline V gene. The CDR3 has 16 amino acids. V lost 4 bases, J lost 4 bases, and 6 bases stayed unmatched. CDR3 sequence reads: CASSPGGTSGRETQYF. CDR3 DNA: TGCGCCAGCAGCCCGGGGGGGACTAGCGGGAGAGAGACCCAGTACTTC.

The V gene is TRBV5-1, the J gene TRBJ2-3; no clear D. Germline V lookup: CDR1 SGHRS, CDR2 YFSETQ. V was shortened by 5 bases and J by 13 bases, with 14 bases between the two germline ends. The CDR3 has 11 residues. The CDR3 nucleotides read TGCGCCAGCAGGACGGCGGAAGTTAAGTATTTT. It translates to CASRTAEVKYF.

V and J are TRBV7-8 and TRBJ2-5; D may be TRBD2 (5 bases). V was clipped by 1 base and J by 9 bases, with 12 bases between them. This CDR3 is 13 amino acids long. CDR1 is SGHVS, CDR2 FQNEAQ, per germline. The CDR3 region is CASSLGGGRAQYF. CDR3 nucleotide sequence: TGTGCCAGCAGCTTAGGAGGCGGGCGCGCCCAGTACTTC.

The chain recombines TRBV6-2 or TRBV6-3 with TRBJ2-1, with TRBD2 as a possible D gene (6 bases). The germline V and J ends were trimmed by 4 bases and 9 bases, with 13 bases remaining between them. The CDR3 sequence is 13 residues long. The germline gives CDR1 MNHEY, CDR2 SVGEGT. CDR3 nucleotide sequence: TGTGCCAGCAGTTTTCTAGCGTTAGGTGAGCAGTTCTTC. Translation gives CASSFLALGEQFF.

The chain recombines TRBV5-1 with TRBJ2-7; 8 nucleotides agree with TRBD2. J lost 6 bases, V lost 3 bases, and 5 bases had no gene match. The germline V gene encodes CDR1 SGHRS and CDR2 YFSETQ. This CDR3 region has 13 residues. CDR3 nucleotides: TGCGCCAGCAGCTGGGGACTAGAGGGCGAGCAGTACTTC. It specifies CASSWGLEGEQYF.

In its sample, this clone was seen once. The chain recombines TRBV7-3 with TRBJ1-6; D gene uncertain. Trimming left V 2 bases short and J 9 bases short, with 8 bases between. Per the germline V gene, CDR1 is SGHTA and CDR2 is FQGTGA. The CDR3 is made up of 13 amino acids. The CDR3 protein is CASSLLTGSPLHF. The CDR3 coding sequence is TGTGCCAGCAGCTTACTCACCGGTTCACCCCTCCACTTT.

The chain has TRBV11-1 and TRBJ2-4, with D possibly matching TRBD1 (6 bases). V was shortened by 1 base and J by 3 bases, with 10 bases between the two germline ends. Per germline, CDR1 SGHAT and CDR2 FQDESV (reference sequence). The CDR3 is 15 amino acids. CDR3 coding DNA: TGTGCCAGCAGCTTAGGGGGGCCGGTCAAAAACATTCAGTACTTC. Translated: CASSLGGPVKNIQYF.

This clone was recorded once. The chain links TRBV28 to TRBJ1-5; D gene uncertain. Trimming took off 7 bases at V and 6 bases at J, with 10 bases between the two ends. The CDR3 has 12 residues. CDR1 MDHEN and CDR2 SYDVKM come from the germline V gene. The CDR3 DNA reads as TGTGCCAGCACCAAGAGTGGTCAGCCCCAGCATTTT. Translating gives CASTKSGQPQHF.

This chain uses TRBV7-9 with TRBJ1-1, with D perhaps TRBD1 (5 bases). V lost 5 bases and J lost 1, with 17 bases in between. The CDR3 sequence is 16 residues long. The germline V gene encodes CDR1 SEHNR and CDR2 FQNEAQ (reference sequence). This chain's CDR3 is CASSRTPGTENTEAFF. The DNA of the CDR3 is TGTGCCAGCAGCCGGACTCCCGGGACGGAGAACACTGAAGCTTTCTTT. Full variable domain (outside the CDR3, taken from reference TRBV7-9 and TRBJ1-1): DTGVSQNPRHKITKRGQNVTFRCDPISEHNRLYWYRQTLGQGPEFLTYFQNEAQLEKSRLLSDRFSAERPKGSFSTLEIQRTEQGDSAMYLCASSRTPGTENTEAFFGQGTRLTVV.

The chain joins TRBV11-2 to TRBJ2-2; D not resolved. Trimming shortened V by 0 bases and J by 4 bases, and 9 bases separated the two germline ends. CDR3 size: 15 residues. Per the germline V gene, CDR1 is SGHAT and CDR2 is FQNNGV. This CDR3 reads CASSLDFPGTGELFF. For the CDR3, the DNA is TGTGCCAGCAGCTTAGATTTCCCCGGCACCGGGGAGCTGTTTTTT.

The chain links TRBV27 to TRBJ2-7; TRBD2 matches 10 bases. The CDR3 is made up of 13 amino acids. Germline values: CDR1 MNHEY, CDR2 SMNVEV (reference sequence). The V gene end was trimmed by 9 bases and the J gene end by 5 bases; junction bases not matched to a gene: 7. For the CDR3, the DNA is TGTGCCAGTACCTCTAGCGGGAGTAACGAGCAGTACTTC. It yields the protein CASTSSGSNEQYF.